The T cell receptor (beta chain) under discussion was sequenced for a study of blood T cells in healthy people across ages. Together with a sample-barcoded 5' primer, a J-beta primer mix was included in a second PCR lasting 7 to 11 cycles. Tags on each cDNA molecule came from a template-switch adaptor with 12 random nucleotides. Paired-end reads containing CDR3 totaled no fewer than 2.5 million for each sample. From the 5' RACE reads, TCRdb called clonotypes with MiXCR, one entry per CDR3 protein. The repertoire holds 800,000 to 1,300,000 distinct CDR3 sequences, 25% seen once, with around 0.75% in the top ten. This CDR3 contains 14 residues. Germline loops: CDR1 MNHEY, CDR2 SVGAGI. These same data were also listed under a study on T cells of mothers and their children.

Sequencing was performed on blood. V and J are TRBV6-5 and TRBJ2-5; no clear D gene. TRBJ2-7 matches the DNA end more closely, so the J call is doubtful. This clonotype originated in a girl aged 2 to 9 in good health. The CDR3 DNA sequence: TGTGCCAGCAGGAGGTCCCTATACGACTACGAGCAGTACTTC. This codes for CASRRSLYDYEQYF.